This TCR beta chain derives from a study of T cell changes during pregnancy in multiple sclerosis. Sequencing used immunoSEQ multiplex PCR; TCRdb keeps in-frame clones, though not all of them. This table has some 23,000 clones, about 89% appearing once. Trimming left V 0 bases short and J 5 bases short, with 7 bases between. There are 14 residues in the CDR3. Germline V gene lookup returns CDR1 LNHDA and CDR2 SQIVND (reference sequence). Sequencing used CD8+ T cells from peripheral blood mononuclear cells, obtained in the first trimester of pregnancy. The V gene is TRBV19, the J gene TRBJ2-2; no firm D call. The receptor's source is a female donor in good health, enrolled as a control in a pregnancy study. The chain's CDR3 is CASSIDAETGELFF. The CDR3 region has the DNA TGTGCCAGTAGTATAGATGCGGAGACCGGGGAGCTGTTTTTT. Combining the CDR3 with reference TRBV19 and TRBJ2-2 gives the whole variable domain DGGITQSPKYLFRKEGQNVTLSCEQNLNHDAMYWYRQDPGQGLRLIYYSQIVNDFQKGDIAEGYSVSREKKESFPLTVTSAQKNPTAFYLCASSIDAETGELFFGEGSRLTVL.